The 25 T cell receptor beta chains in this list originate from one sample, sequenced in a study of molecular identifiers for immune sequencing clone quantification. TCRdb re-analysed the PCR reads in MiXCR, keeping a single row per CDR3 protein. The table lists approximately 590,000 distinct CDR3 sequences, around 25% of them singletons. Source material: naive CD8+ T cells from blood, with Jurkat cell RNA spiked in. Subset noted: FACS-sorted CD8+CD4-CCR7+CD45RA+ naive T cells. All receptors come from a human donor in good health. Some libraries in this study had Jurkat cell RNA spiked in.

As concerns this clonotype: This may be a read error, as it is one base from a much larger clone. The rearrangement links TRBV7-9 to TRBJ1-6, with 9 bases identical to TRBD1. Germline CDR1 and CDR2: SEHNR and FQNEAQ (reference sequence). The CDR3 is 14 residues long. The J segment lost 11 bases and the V segment lost 4 bases, leaving 6 bases of the junction unmatched. The CDR3 DNA follows: TGTGCCAGCAGCTCGGGACAGGGAAGTCCACCCCTCCACTTT. As protein: CASSSGQGSPPLHF.

To note about this clonotype: Given a much more abundant clone one base away, this may be a read error. The V and J genes are TRBV6-5 and TRBJ2-5; a possible D gene is TRBD2 (6 bases). Germline V gives CDR1 MNHEY, CDR2 SVGAGI. The CDR3 sequence is 14 residues long. CDR3 sequence: CASSYWGEQEPQYF. The CDR3 DNA reads TGTGCCAGCAGTTATTGGGGGGAACAAGAGCCCCAGTACTTC.

Points on this clonotype: The junction does not match germline at one end; this may be a read error. The chain joins TRBV2 to TRBJ1-1; a weak D match, TRBD1 (5 bases). The CDR3 has 17 residues. Germline values: CDR1 SNHLY, CDR2 FYNNEI. The DNA for the CDR3 is TGTGCCAGCAGTGAAGCGCCCCACGGGGGGATAGGGACTGGAGCTTTCTTT. This encodes CASSEAPHGGIGTGAFF.

A word on this clonotype: A much larger clone sits a single nucleotide away, making a read error possible. The rearrangement uses TRBV4-1 and TRBJ2-1; the D is unclear. CDR3 length: 16 amino acids. V was pared by 2 bases and J by 5 bases, with 16 bases between. Per the germline V gene, CDR1 is MGHRA and CDR2 is YSYEKL. CDR3 nucleotide sequence: TGCGCCAGCAGCCAACAGCCCCCCTCGAAGGACAATGAGCAGTTCTTC. This gives the protein CASSQQPPSKDNEQFF.

This clonotype was seen repeatedly, ten times or more. The chain carries TRBV25-1 and TRBJ2-5, with TRBD2 matching 7 bases. With V trimmed by 3 bases and J by 3 bases, 13 bases remained unmatched. The CDR3 sequence is 17 residues long. Germline V gene sequence: CDR1 MGHDK, CDR2 SYGVNS. The CDR3 sequence: CASSEASWREFEETQYF. The CDR3 DNA reads as TGTGCCAGCAGTGAGGCTAGCTGGCGGGAGTTTGAAGAGACCCAGTACTTC.

Details on this clonotype: A much larger clone lies one base from this, so it may be a read error. The chain couples TRBV6-6 to TRBJ2-2; D unclear. The CDR3 is made up of 14 amino acids. CDR1 and CDR2 (germline): MNHNY, SVGAGI (reference sequence). Here the CDR3 reads CASGYPAYTGELFF. The CDR3 coding sequence is TGTGCCAGCGGTTACCCAGCTTACACCGGGGAGCTGTTTTTT.

This clonotype has a handful of counts. J is TRBJ1-1 and V is TRBV6-5, with a possible D match to TRBD1 (6 bases). Trimming shortened V by 0 bases and J by 5 bases, and 13 bases separated the two germline ends. Germline V lookup: CDR1 MNHEY, CDR2 SVGAGI. The CDR3 spans 15 residues. CDR3 DNA sequence: TGTGCCAGCAGTTACTCGGGCAGGGGAGGAACTGAAGCTTTCTTT. Translating it yields CASSYSGRGGTEAFF.

There are many counts of this clonotype. The chain is built from TRBV28 and TRBJ1-1; D possibly corresponds to TRBD1 (6 bases). The V and J ends lost 5 bases and 1 base respectively, with 8 bases between them. CDR3 length equals 13 residues. CDR1 is MDHEN, CDR2 SYDVKM, per germline. CDR3 amino acids: CASSGQPNTEAFF. DNA of the CDR3: TGTGCCAGCAGTGGACAGCCGAACACTGAAGCTTTCTTT.

Worth noting for this clonotype: At one boundary the junction diverges from the germline segment, which might be a read error. J is TRBJ2-2 and V is TRBV27; D possibly corresponds to TRBD2 (5 bases). The germline V gene encodes CDR1 MNHEY and CDR2 SMNVEV (reference sequence). The CDR3 consists of 14 residues. The CDR3 sequence: CASSLLESTGEPFF. The CDR3 bases are TGTGCCAGCAGTTTACTAGAGAGCACCGGGGAGCCGTTTTTT.

The table lists this clonotype with many counts. The chain has TRBV7-2 and TRBJ2-7, with 7 bases that match TRBD2. Germline CDR1 SGHTA, CDR2 FQGNSA. With 5 bases clipped from V and 0 bases from J, the junction kept 10 bases outside the gene matches. The CDR3 extends over 16 amino acids. This CDR3 is CASSTFRAGFSYEQYF. The CDR3 coding sequence is TGTGCCAGCAGCACCTTCCGAGCGGGGTTCTCCTACGAGCAGTACTTC.

Regarding this clonotype: The junction differs from germline at one of its ends, possibly a read error. The chain is built from TRBV11-2 and TRBJ1-1; the match to TRBD1 covers 8 bases. This CDR3 comprises 16 residues. Germline V CDR1 and CDR2: SGHAT, FQNNGV. CDR3 bases: TGTGCCGGCAGCTTATTTGGACAGGGATCGGGCACTGAAGCTTTCTTT. This encodes CAGSLFGQGSGTEAFF.

This clonotype was observed a few times. The chain recombines TRBV29-1 with TRBJ2-7; D is uncertain. CDR1 and CDR2 (germline): SQVTM, ANQGSEA. Trimming stripped 4 bases from V and 0 bases from J, with 10 bases between. This CDR3 region has 13 residues. CDR3 DNA sequence: TGCAGCGTTGTTCCCCCCAACTCCTACGAGCAGTACTTC. Encoded protein: CSVVPPNSYEQYF.

This chain connects TRBV27 to TRBJ2-3; 12 bases line up with TRBD2. The ends lost 6 bases at V and 5 bases at J; junction bases unmatched: 24. The CDR3 is made up of 21 amino acids. From germline, CDR1 is MNHEY and CDR2 SMNVEV (reference sequence). CDR3 amino acids: CASSSQPSTTGRLAGVDTQYF. In DNA, the CDR3 is TGTGCCAGCAGCTCTCAACCTTCTACTACGGGCCGACTAGCGGGAGTAGATACGCAGTATTTT.

This clonotype was picked up a small number of times. The chain has TRBV12-3 or TRBV12-4 and TRBJ2-5, with 7 nucleotides matching TRBD2. J gave up 1 base and V 3 bases, and 17 bases lay outside the gene matches. The CDR3 has 19 residues. Written as DNA, the CDR3 is TGTGCCAGCAGTTTTGGCGTGGGGGGGAGGCAGGGCGGCCAAGAGACCCAGTACTTC. Amino acid sequence: CASSFGVGGRQGGQETQYF.

This clonotype was seen a handful of times. The rearrangement links TRBV13 to TRBJ2-3; 9 bases match TRBD2. This CDR3 spans 15 amino acids. V lost 4 bases, J lost 3 bases, and 5 bases stayed unmatched. Germline loops: CDR1 PRHDT, CDR2 FYEKMQ (reference sequence). The CDR3 DNA reads TGTGCCAGCAGCTATAGCGGGAGCCCAACAGATACGCAGTATTTT. Residues: CASSYSGSPTDTQYF.

On this clonotype: The final CDR3 position lacks the conserved phenylalanine or tryptophan, pointing to a likely read error. This chain links TRBV13 with TRBJ1-2; 9 nucleotides align to TRBD1. V was pared by 4 bases and J by 7 bases, with 7 bases of the junction left unmatched. Germline V lookup: CDR1 PRHDT, CDR2 FYEKMQ (reference sequence). The CDR3 consists of 14 residues. The CDR3, as DNA: TGTGCCAGCAGCTACAGGGGGCGCAGGGGTGGCTACACCCTC. It translates to CASSYRGRRGGYTL.

This chain links TRBV19 with TRBJ2-1, with D perhaps TRBD1 (6 bases). Germline V gene data show CDR1 as LNHDA and CDR2 as SQIVND (reference sequence). Deletions cut 7 bases from V and 0 bases from J, with 13 bases between. This CDR3 has 15 amino acids. CDR3 DNA sequence: TGTGCCAGTACTGACAGGCGAAGCTCCTACAATGAGCAGTTCTTC. Translating it yields CASTDRRSSYNEQFF.

This clonotype showed up many times. The gene calls are TRBV29-1 and TRBJ2-7, with 11 bases that match TRBD1. CDR3 length: 18 amino acids. Germline-derived CDR1 and CDR2 are SQVTM and ANQGSEA. Losses at the gene ends were 2 bases for V and 3 bases for J; bases not matched to a gene: 15. Written as DNA, the CDR3 is TGCAGCGTTGAAAGCACGACGACCAGGACAGGGGGCTTCTACGAGCAGTACTTC. It encodes CSVESTTTRTGGFYEQYF.

This clonotype was picked up a small number of times. The chain uses TRBV4-2 and TRBJ2-5, with D tentatively TRBD1 or TRBD2 (5 bases each). Germline V gene lookup returns CDR1 LGHNA and CDR2 YNFKEQ. CDR3 size: 14 residues. Trimming took 4 bases from V and 1 from J, leaving 10 bases between them. The CDR3 DNA follows: TGTGCCAGCAGCCTCATGGGGGTCCAAGAGACCCAGTACTTC. Translated, it gives CASSLMGVQETQYF.

This chain joins TRBV3-1 and TRBJ2-3; D ambiguous. V lost 3 bases, J lost 6 bases, and 16 bases lay in between. Germline V gene lookup returns CDR1 LGHDT and CDR2 YNNKEL (reference sequence). CDR3 length equals 15 residues. As DNA, the CDR3 is TGTGCCAGCAGCCAGACCTGGTGGCCCCAGGATACGCAGTATTTT. Amino acids: CASSQTWWPQDTQYF.

This clonotype was counted only a few times. The chain joins TRBV27 to TRBJ2-7; 7 bases line up with TRBD1. The V and J ends lost 5 bases and 3 bases, in that order; junction bases with no gene match: 7. This CDR3 comprises 14 residues. Germline CDR1 MNHEY, CDR2 SMNVEV (reference sequence). In nucleotides, the CDR3 is TGTGCCAGCAGTCCCGGCAGGGGGTACTACGAGCAGTACTTC. It specifies CASSPGRGYYEQYF.

The rearrangement joins TRBV20-1 to TRBJ1-6, with 8 bases fitting TRBD1. This CDR3 has 15 residues. CDR1 is DFQATT, CDR2 SNEGSKA, per germline (reference sequence). With 7 bases clipped from V and 8 bases from J, the junction kept 13 bases outside the gene matches. In DNA form, the CDR3 reads TGCAGTGTTCTGGACAGGGTGGATGCGGATTCACCCCTCCACTTT. It is translated as CSVLDRVDADSPLHF.

The chain has TRBV6-1 and TRBJ2-3; D unclear. Trimming took 10 bases from V and 0 from J, leaving 5 bases between them. CDR3 length: 11 amino acids. Germline CDR1 reads MNHNS; CDR2 reads SASEGT. The CDR3 spells CANVSTDTQYF. In nucleotides, the CDR3 is TGTGCCAACGTAAGCACAGATACGCAGTATTTT.

This clonotype was found many times. The chain joins TRBV30 to TRBJ2-1; no firm D call. The CDR3 contains 11 residues. V shed 0 bases and J shed 7 bases, with 4 bases lying between them. Germline V gives CDR1 GTSNPN, CDR2 SVGIG (reference sequence). DNA of the CDR3: TGTGCCTGGAGTGTTGGAAATGAGCAGTTCTTC. Protein sequence: CAWSVGNEQFF.

The chain employs TRBV9 and TRBJ2-7; 8 positions match TRBD2. Trimming took 0 bases from V and 4 from J; bases not matched to a gene: 9. This CDR3 has 16 residues. Germline V gives CDR1 SGDLS, CDR2 YYNGEE. The CDR3: CASSVGGAGVVYEQYF. The CDR3 nucleotides read TGTGCCAGCAGCGTAGGAGGAGCGGGGGTCGTATACGAGCAGTACTTC.